A single sample gave rise to the 10 T cell receptor beta chains below, sequenced in a study of T cell responses to AZD1222 COVID-19 vaccine. TCRdb's copy holds only in-frame clones and misses some; the assay was immunoSEQ multiplex PCR. The sample has about 150,000 clones; about nine tenths are singletons. Sequenced here: peripheral blood, sampled on day 0 of AZD1222 vaccination. The receptors originated from an adult in good health.

This sequence joins TRBV5-1 and TRBJ2-3; no clear D gene. The V end was cut by 0 bases, the J end by 4 bases, with 18 bases between. CDR3 size: 17 residues. The germline gives CDR1 SGHRS, CDR2 YFSETQ. In nucleotides, the CDR3 is TGCGCCAGCAGCTTGGGGGGTTCTCTCCTCACCGCAGATACGCAGTATTTT. Its translation: CASSLGGSLLTADTQYF.

The genes are TRBV7-2 and TRBJ2-7; D unresolved. With 2 bases removed from V and 2 bases from J, the gap between germline ends came to 16 bases. CDR1 SGHTA and CDR2 FQGNSA come from the germline V gene. The CDR3 extends over 16 amino acids. The CDR3, as DNA: TGTGCCAGCAGCTTAAAGGTCGCGGTAGGAACCTACGAGCAGTACTTC. It encodes CASSLKVAVGTYEQYF.

A single count supports this clone. This chain links TRBV5-1 with TRBJ1-4; D is uncertain. Germline V gene data show CDR1 as SGHRS and CDR2 as YFSETQ. Trimming stripped 4 bases from V and 6 bases from J, with 13 bases between. There are 14 residues in the CDR3. DNA of the CDR3: TGCGCCAGCAGCCCTCGATCCCCCTATGAAAAACTGTTTTTT. Its protein is CASSPRSPYEKLFF.

Notes on this clone: A junction boundary mismatches the germline segment, possibly from a read error. In DNA, the CDR3 is TGTGCCAGCAGCGGATCGGTTAAGGACCCTCCCTCCTTC. It encodes CASSGSVKDPPSF. The chain uses TRBV9 and TRBJ2-4, with no clear D. The CDR3 is made up of 13 amino acids. Germline V gene sequence: CDR1 SGDLS, CDR2 YYNGEE.

This clone was detected only once. This chain joins TRBV5-1 and TRBJ1-1; TRBD1 aligns across 7 bases. CDR3 length: 16 amino acids. The V gene's germline CDR1 is SGHRS and CDR2 YFSETQ. The ends lost 4 bases at V and 0 bases at J; junction bases unmatched: 9. For the CDR3, the DNA is TGCGCCAGCAGCACCCAACCGGGACAGATGAACACTGAAGCTTTCTTT. Encoded protein: CASSTQPGQMNTEAFF.

The chain employs TRBV7-8 and TRBJ2-1, with TRBD2 identical over 12 bases. Per the germline V gene, CDR1 is SGHVS and CDR2 is FQNEAQ. V was pared by 2 bases and J by 9 bases, with 2 bases of the junction left unmatched. The CDR3 runs to 14 residues. The CDR3 DNA is TGTGCCAGCAGCTTAAGGACTAGCGGGACTGAGCAGTTCTTC. As protein: CASSLRTSGTEQFF.

The genes are TRBV11-3 and TRBJ2-6; D is possibly TRBD2 (6 bases). The CDR3 is made up of 19 amino acids. Germline V gene data show CDR1 as SGHNT and CDR2 as YENEEA. The ends were cut back, 6 bases at V and 0 bases at J, with 21 bases in the middle. The CDR3 region is CASRSSAGGIYSGANVLTF. The CDR3 bases are TGTGCCAGCAGGTCCTCTGCTGGAGGGATCTACTCTGGGGCCAACGTCCTGACTTTC.

The chain links TRBV19 to TRBJ1-5, with a possible D match to TRBD1 (5 bases). Germline V lookup: CDR1 LNHDA, CDR2 SQIVND (reference sequence). CDR3 length: 16 residues. Trimming took 8 bases from V and 0 from J, leaving 17 bases between them. The chain's CDR3 is CASAVGRDYSNQPQHF. The CDR3 DNA is TGTGCCAGTGCTGTGGGGCGGGATTATAGCAATCAGCCCCAGCATTTT.

The gene calls are TRBV12-3 or TRBV12-4 and TRBJ1-1; TRBD1 might be the D (6 bases). Trimming removed 6 bases from V and 2 bases from J, with 10 bases in between. The CDR3 totals 13 residues. CDR3 bases: TGTGCCAGCAGCGTCAGGGGAAACACTGAAGCTTTCTTT. It specifies CASSVRGNTEAFF.

The chain couples TRBV19 to TRBJ1-5; no clear D. With 2 bases removed from V and 3 bases from J, the gap between germline ends came to 11 bases. Per the germline V gene, CDR1 is LNHDA and CDR2 is SQIVND (reference sequence). The CDR3 has 15 residues. Here the CDR3 reads CASSIMGGVNQPQHF. DNA of the CDR3: TGTGCCAGTAGTATAATGGGCGGGGTCAATCAGCCCCAGCATTTT.